The entry below describes one TCR beta chain. Its antigen is unidentified. These data are taken from a study of T-cell memory formation after mild COVID-19. The length of the CDR3 is 12 residues. From germline, CDR1 is SQVTM and CDR2 ANQGSEA. Trimming removed 2 bases from V and 6 bases from J, with 7 bases in between. TCRdb ran MiXCR on the 5' RACE reads and lists one entry per CDR3 protein. The table records 500,000 to 600,000 distinct CDR3 sequences, more than 15% of them present only once. Points from the study as a whole: Contracting clones from day 15 to 85 showed balanced CD4/CD8; later expanders favored CD4+. Cross-reactive memory seemingly joined, as some responding clones were found in pre-infection memory. Nothing confirmed that second-wave clones peaking on day 37 were specific for SARS-CoV-2.

The V gene is TRBV29-1, the J gene TRBJ1-4, with D hard to call. The sequencing sample was made of PBMCs or a T cell subset sorted from them (not recorded which). This clonotype originated in an adult woman who had mild COVID-19 (a few samples of this study predate the infection). Cell type and time point are not known. The CDR3 loop reads CSVEMTDEKLFF. DNA of the CDR3: TGCAGCGTTGAAATGACGGATGAAAAACTGTTTTTT.